These 9 T cell receptor beta chains share one sample of origin, sequenced in a study of blood T cell repertoires in COVID-19. The data were produced by immunoSEQ multiplex PCR, yet TCRdb's version contains in-frame clones alone and is incomplete. The sample consists of roughly 230,000 clones, around 83% of them appearing once. Sequences were obtained from PBMCs or T cells enriched from blood (not recorded which). These receptors came from a woman in her forties or fifties who had been exposed to COVID-19.

The gene calls are TRBV27 and TRBJ2-7; D possibly corresponds to TRBD1 (6 bases). This CDR3 region has 14 residues. In germline, CDR1 is MNHEY, CDR2 SMNVEV (reference sequence). V was pared by 3 bases and J by 5 bases, with 14 bases between. The CDR3 loop is CASSFGRAGDEQYF. The CDR3 coding sequence is TGTGCCAGCAGTTTCGGCAGGGCAGGGGACGAGCAGTACTTC.

The rearrangement uses TRBV6-2 or TRBV6-3 and TRBJ1-6; D not resolved. This CDR3 has 16 residues. V was cut by 3 bases and J by 9 bases, with 18 bases left in between. Germline lookup yields CDR1 MNHEY and CDR2 SVGEGT. CDR3 sequence (DNA): TGTGCCAGCAGTTATCCATCGGGCCCGCGGGGTTCACCCCTCCACTTT. Translating it yields CASSYPSGPRGSPLHF.

The chain links TRBV5-6 to TRBJ2-3; D call uncertain. Deletions cut 2 bases from V and 2 bases from J, with 9 bases between. Germline-derived CDR1 and CDR2 are SGHDT and YYEEEE. The CDR3 contains 14 residues. The CDR3 sequence is CASSFGTYTDTQYF. The CDR3 region has the DNA TGTGCCAGCAGCTTTGGTACTTACACAGATACGCAGTATTTT. The full variable domain, completed using reference TRBV5-6 and TRBJ2-3, is DAGVTQSPTHLIKTRGQQVTLRCSPKSGHDTVSWYQQALGQGPQFIFQYYEEEERQRGNFPDRFSGHQFPNYSSELNVNALLLGDSALYLCASSFGTYTDTQYFGPGTRLTVL.

The J gene is TRBJ1-5, the V gene TRBV5-1; D uncertain. V lost 2 bases and J lost 7, with 10 bases in between. Germline CDR1 reads SGHRS; CDR2 reads YFSETQ. This CDR3 is built from 13 residues. In DNA form, the CDR3 reads TGCGCCAGCAGCTTAGATGGGAGGCAGCCCCAGCATTTT. Translating it yields CASSLDGRQPQHF.

This clone was seen just once. The V gene is TRBV4-2, the J gene TRBJ1-2, with a tentative D call TRBD1 (6 bases). Germline V gene sequence: CDR1 LGHNA, CDR2 YNFKEQ. V gave up 0 bases and J gave up 6 bases, with 20 bases separating them. This CDR3 region has 17 residues. In DNA, the CDR3 is TGTGCCAGCAGCCAAGATTTCGGGAGGGGGAGAGCGGATGGCTACACCTTC. Its translation is CASSQDFGRGRADGYTF.

The rearrangement uses TRBV3-1 (or the pseudogene TRBV3-2) and TRBJ2-3, with a weak D call TRBD1 (6 bases). The CDR3 extends over 17 amino acids. The V and J ends lost 4 bases and 2 bases respectively, with 19 bases between them. Per the germline V gene, CDR1 is LGHDT and CDR2 is YNNKEL (reference sequence). The CDR3 coding sequence is TGTGCCAGCAGCCCAAACCGGGACATCCCTTTCACAGATACGCAGTATTTT. Residues: CASSPNRDIPFTDTQYF.

The rearrangement uses TRBV18 and TRBJ1-5; TRBD1 matches at 7 bases. Germline CDR1 reads KGHSH; CDR2 reads LQKENI. CDR3 size: 15 residues. Unmatched junction bases numbered 6, after V lost 3 bases and J lost 4 bases. The CDR3: CASSPMAGGNQPQHF. The CDR3 DNA is TGTGCCAGCTCACCTATGGCAGGGGGAAATCAGCCCCAGCATTTT.

This chain connects TRBV19 to TRBJ1-2; D uncertain. There are 11 residues in the CDR3. Deletions cut 7 bases from V and 4 bases from J, with 7 bases between. Germline V lookup: CDR1 LNHDA, CDR2 SQIVND (reference sequence). CDR3 sequence: CASTNIYGYTF. In DNA, the CDR3 is TGTGCCAGTACGAACATCTATGGCTACACCTTC.

The chain has TRBV6-2 or TRBV6-3 and TRBJ1-5, with TRBD1 matching over 9 bases. J gave up 2 bases and V 6 bases, and 11 bases lay outside the gene matches. Germline CDR1 reads MNHEY; CDR2 reads SVGEGT. CDR3 length: 17 amino acids. This chain's CDR3 is CASSKSGTGRRNQPQHF. The CDR3 nucleotides are TGTGCCAGCAGCAAATCCGGGACAGGGAGGCGCAATCAGCCCCAGCATTTT.